Presented here are 5 T cell receptor beta chains from one specimen sequenced in a study of T cell repertoires in cytomegalovirus infection. No antigen has been assigned to these receptors. TCRdb re-called the reads with MiXCR, one entry per CDR3 protein. The data contain about 130,000 distinct CDR3 sequences, 30% to 40% of them singletons. The material sequenced was CD8+ T cells from cultured PBMCs, taken from culture after CMV antigen stimulation. The receptors stem from a human donor in good health (CMV status not recorded). Some clones in this sample may be carry-over from other donors' samples.

The chain carries TRBV11-2 and TRBJ2-1; 9 bases line up with TRBD2. The CDR3 sequence is 13 residues long. From germline, CDR1 is SGHAT and CDR2 FQNNGV. Germline trimming cut 8 bases from V and 5 bases from J; bases unmatched to any gene: 4. The chain's CDR3 is CASGVAGDNEQFF. The CDR3 coding sequence is TGTGCCAGCGGAGTAGCGGGAGACAATGAGCAGTTCTTC.

The chain couples TRBV28 to TRBJ2-4; the D gene is possibly TRBD1 (6 bases). There are 16 residues in the CDR3. Germline CDR1 MDHEN, CDR2 SYDVKM. With 5 bases removed from V and 0 bases from J, the gap between germline ends came to 14 bases. The CDR3 bases are TGTGCCAGCAGTACCCGGACAGCCCTAGCCAAAAACATTCAGTACTTC. Residues: CASSTRTALAKNIQYF.

This rearrangement joins TRBV9 to TRBJ1-3; D unclear. The germline gives CDR1 SGDLS, CDR2 YYNGEE. The length of the CDR3 is 14 residues. V shed 3 bases and J shed 9 bases, with 16 bases lying between them. The CDR3 sequence is CASSAVVGRSTIYF. The CDR3 coding sequence is TGTGCCAGCAGCGCCGTGGTCGGTAGGAGCACCATATATTTT.

The rearrangement uses TRBV5-1 and TRBJ2-7, with 8 bases that match TRBD1. The germline gives CDR1 SGHRS, CDR2 YFSETQ. V gave up 3 bases and J gave up 1 base; unmatched junction bases: 12. The CDR3 length is 17 residues. The CDR3 DNA reads TGCGCCAGCAGCTCAATTTCAGGGGGCCCAATGTCCTACGAGCAGTACTTC. Encoded protein: CASSSISGGPMSYEQYF.

This rearrangement joins TRBV6-6 to TRBJ2-7, with TRBD1 matching 10 bases. This CDR3 has 16 amino acids. V shed 5 bases, J shed 4 bases, and the junction held 11 bases outside the gene matches. The germline V gene has CDR1 MNHNY and CDR2 SVGAGI (reference sequence). CDR3 residues: CASSPADRGRWYEQYF. The CDR3 DNA follows: TGTGCCAGCAGTCCCGCCGACAGGGGGCGATGGTACGAGCAGTACTTC.